This paragraph reports one TCR beta chain. Its antigen remains unknown. The data belong to a study of shared clonotypes between healthy human individuals. The study's findings and limits: Clonotypes not shared had lower generation probabilities than those common to all four donors.

V shed 5 bases and J shed 6 bases, with 15 bases lying between them. Germline CDR1 reads MNHEY; CDR2 reads SMNVEV (reference sequence). The CDR3 spans 14 residues. Positive CCR7 selection of CD45RO-negative cells yielded the naive CD8 cells, and terminally differentiated effector memory CD45RA+ cells were excluded. Deep-level running was used for the assay. Using immunoSEQ multiplex PCR, the repertoire was profiled, and TCRdb retains in-frame clones only, with some absent. The sample shows around 1.9 million clones, more than 85% of them seen only once. The chain is built from TRBV27 and TRBJ2-3, with D unresolved. The sequence came from a man in his late teens or twenties in good health. Some clones in this sample may be carry-over from other donors' samples. Material: naive CD8+ T cells from PBMCs. CDR3 sequence reads: CASSPRASSDTQYF. The DNA for the CDR3 is TGTGCCAGCAGTCCCCGGGCCTCGTCCGATACGCAGTATTTT.